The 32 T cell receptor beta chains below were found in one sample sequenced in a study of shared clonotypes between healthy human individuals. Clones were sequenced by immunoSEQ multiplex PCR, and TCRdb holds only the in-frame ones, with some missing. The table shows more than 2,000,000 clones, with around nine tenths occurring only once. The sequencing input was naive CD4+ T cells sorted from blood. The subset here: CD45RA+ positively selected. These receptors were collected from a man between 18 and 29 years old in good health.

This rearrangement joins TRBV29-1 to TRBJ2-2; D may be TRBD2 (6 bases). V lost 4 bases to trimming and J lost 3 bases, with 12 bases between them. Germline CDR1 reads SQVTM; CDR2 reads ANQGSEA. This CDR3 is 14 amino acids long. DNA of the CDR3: TGCAGCGTTGTACAAGGGACTTACACCGGGGAGCTGTTTTTT. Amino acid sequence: CSVVQGTYTGELFF.

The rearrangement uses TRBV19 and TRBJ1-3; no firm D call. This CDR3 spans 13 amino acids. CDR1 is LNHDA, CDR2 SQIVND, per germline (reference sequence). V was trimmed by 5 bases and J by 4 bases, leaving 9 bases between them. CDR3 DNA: TGTGCCAGTAGTCGAGGATTCGGAAACACCATATATTTT. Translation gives CASSRGFGNTIYF.

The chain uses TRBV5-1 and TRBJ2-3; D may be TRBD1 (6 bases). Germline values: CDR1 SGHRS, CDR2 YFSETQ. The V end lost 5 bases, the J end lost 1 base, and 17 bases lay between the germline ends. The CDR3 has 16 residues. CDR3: CASRPNRVGGTDTQYF. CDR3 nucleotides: TGCGCCAGCAGGCCCAACAGGGTCGGGGGCACAGATACGCAGTATTTT.

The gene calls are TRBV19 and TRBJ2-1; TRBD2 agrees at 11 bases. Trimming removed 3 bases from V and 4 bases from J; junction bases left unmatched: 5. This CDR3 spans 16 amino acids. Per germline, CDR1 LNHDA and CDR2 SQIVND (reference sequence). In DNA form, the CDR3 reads TGTGCCAGTAGTATCTTCGGGACTAGCGGATACAATGAGCAGTTCTTC. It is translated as CASSIFGTSGYNEQFF.

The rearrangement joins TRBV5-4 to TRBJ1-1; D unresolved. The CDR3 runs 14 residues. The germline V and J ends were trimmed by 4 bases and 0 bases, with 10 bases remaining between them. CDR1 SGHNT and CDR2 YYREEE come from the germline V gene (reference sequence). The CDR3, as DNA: TGTGCCAGCAGCGCCCGGGCCGTGAACACTGAAGCTTTCTTT. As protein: CASSARAVNTEAFF.

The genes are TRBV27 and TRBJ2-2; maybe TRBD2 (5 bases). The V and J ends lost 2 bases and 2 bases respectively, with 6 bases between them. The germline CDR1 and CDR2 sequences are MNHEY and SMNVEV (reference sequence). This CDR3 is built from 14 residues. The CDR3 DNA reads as TGTGCCAGCAGTTTAGAGGGAAACACCGGGGAGCTGTTTTTT. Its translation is CASSLEGNTGELFF.

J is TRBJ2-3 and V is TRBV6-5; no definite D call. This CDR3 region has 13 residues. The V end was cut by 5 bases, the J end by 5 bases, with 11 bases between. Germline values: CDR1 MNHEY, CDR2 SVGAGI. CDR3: CASSPNIRDTQYF. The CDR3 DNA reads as TGTGCCAGCAGTCCAAACATTCGAGATACGCAGTATTTT.

CDR3 nucleotide sequence: TGTGCCAGTAGCGGGGGACTCTCTAGGGTGTACACTGAAGCTTTCTTT. This sequence encodes CASSGGLSRVYTEAFF. The chain couples TRBV19 to TRBJ1-1; D may be TRBD1 (5 bases). The CDR3 loop spans 16 amino acids. CDR1 LNHDA and CDR2 SQIVND come from the germline V gene (reference sequence). The V and J ends lost 6 bases and 3 bases respectively, with 20 bases between them.

CDR3 nucleotide sequence: TGTGCAAGTCGCGGTATAGCGGGGGATGACTTGGTCTACGAGCAGTACTTC. Its translation is CASRGIAGDDLVYEQYF. The chain joins TRBV12-2 to TRBJ2-7; the DNA was not compared with TRBD2, the D call given in the table. TRBV12-2 is reported as a pseudogene. The CDR3 is made up of 17 amino acids.

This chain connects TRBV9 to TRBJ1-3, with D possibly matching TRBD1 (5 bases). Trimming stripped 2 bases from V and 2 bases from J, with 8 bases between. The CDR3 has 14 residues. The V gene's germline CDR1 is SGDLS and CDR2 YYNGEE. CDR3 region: CASSVRAAGNTIYF. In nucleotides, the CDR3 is TGTGCCAGCAGCGTCAGGGCGGCTGGAAACACCATATATTTT.

Here the CDR3 reads CAVGPDETQYF. CDR3 bases: TGTGCCGTCGGACCCGACGAGACCCAGTACTTC. The chain employs TRBV30 and TRBJ2-5; D gene ambiguous. The germline CDR1 and CDR2 sequences are GTSNPN and SVGIG (reference sequence). The germline V and J ends were trimmed by 8 bases and 5 bases, with 12 bases remaining between them. This CDR3 comprises 11 residues.

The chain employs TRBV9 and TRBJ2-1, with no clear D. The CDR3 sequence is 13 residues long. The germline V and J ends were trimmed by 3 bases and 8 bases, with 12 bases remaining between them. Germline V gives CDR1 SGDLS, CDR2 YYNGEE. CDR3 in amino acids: CASSGLRPYEQFF. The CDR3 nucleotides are TGTGCCAGCAGCGGCCTTCGCCCTTATGAGCAGTTCTTC. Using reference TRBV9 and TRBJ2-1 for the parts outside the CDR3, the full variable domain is DSGVTQTPKHLITATGQRVTLRCSPRSGDLSVYWYQQSLDQGLQFLIQYYNGEERAKGNILERFSAQQFPDLHSELNLSSLELGDSALYFCASSGLRPYEQFFGPGTRLTVL.

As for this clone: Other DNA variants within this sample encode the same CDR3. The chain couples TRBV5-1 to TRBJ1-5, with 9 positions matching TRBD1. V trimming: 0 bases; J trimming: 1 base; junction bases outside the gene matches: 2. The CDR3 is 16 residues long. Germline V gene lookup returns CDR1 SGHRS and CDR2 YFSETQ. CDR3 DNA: TGCGCCAGCAGCTTGGGGACAGGGGACAGCAATCAGCCCCAGCATTTT. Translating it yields CASSLGTGDSNQPQHF.

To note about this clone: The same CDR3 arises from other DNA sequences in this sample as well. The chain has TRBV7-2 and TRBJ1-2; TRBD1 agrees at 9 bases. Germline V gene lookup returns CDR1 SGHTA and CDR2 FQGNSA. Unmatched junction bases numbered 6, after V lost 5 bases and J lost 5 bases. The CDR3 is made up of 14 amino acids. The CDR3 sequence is CASSPQGAGYGYTF. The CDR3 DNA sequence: TGTGCCAGCAGCCCACAGGGGGCAGGGTATGGCTACACCTTC. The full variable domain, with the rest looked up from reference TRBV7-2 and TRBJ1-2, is GAGVSQSPSNKVTEKGKDVELRCDPISGHTALYWYRQSLGQGLEFLIYFQGNSAPDKSGLPSDRFSAERTGGSVSTLTIQRTQQEDSAVYLCASSPQGAGYGYTFGSGTRLTVV.

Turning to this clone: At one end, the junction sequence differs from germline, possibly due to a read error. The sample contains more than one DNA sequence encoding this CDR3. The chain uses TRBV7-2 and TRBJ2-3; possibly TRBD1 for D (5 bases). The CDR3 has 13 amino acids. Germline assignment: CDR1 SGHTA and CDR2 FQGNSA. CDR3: CASSLGGTDTQYF. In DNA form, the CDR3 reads TGTGCCAGCAGCTTAGGGGGCACGGATACGCAGTATTTT.

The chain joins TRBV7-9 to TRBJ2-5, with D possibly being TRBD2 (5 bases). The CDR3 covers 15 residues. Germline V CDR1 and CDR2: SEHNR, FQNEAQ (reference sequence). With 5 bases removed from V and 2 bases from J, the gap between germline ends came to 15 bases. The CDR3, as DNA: TGTGCCAGCAGCATTCTGGGAGCCTCTCAAGAGACCCAGTACTTC. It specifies CASSILGASQETQYF.

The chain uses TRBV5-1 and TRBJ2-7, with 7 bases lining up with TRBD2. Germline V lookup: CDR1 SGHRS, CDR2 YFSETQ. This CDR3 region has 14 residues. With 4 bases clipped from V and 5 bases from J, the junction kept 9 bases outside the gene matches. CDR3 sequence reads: CASSRGGLRNEQYF. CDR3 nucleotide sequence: TGCGCCAGCAGCCGTGGGGGACTAAGAAACGAGCAGTACTTC.

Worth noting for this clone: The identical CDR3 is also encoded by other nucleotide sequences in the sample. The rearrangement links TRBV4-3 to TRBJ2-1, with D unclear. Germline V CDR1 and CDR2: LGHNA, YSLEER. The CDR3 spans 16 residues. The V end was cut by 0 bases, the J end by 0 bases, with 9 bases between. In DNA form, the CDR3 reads TGCGCCAGCAGCCAAGAGGGGTTAAGCTCCTACAATGAGCAGTTCTTC. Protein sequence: CASSQEGLSSYNEQFF.

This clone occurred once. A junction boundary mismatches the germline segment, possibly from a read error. The CDR3 bases are TGTGCCAGCAGAGCCGACAGGGCGGTCTTCTTT. This translates into CASRADRAVFF. The J gene is TRBJ1-3, the V gene TRBV6-5, with 7 bases aligning to TRBD1. Germline V CDR1 and CDR2: MNHEY, SVGAGI. The CDR3 has 11 amino acids.

The CDR3 reads CASSIPRTGVDSYNEQFF. Written as DNA, the CDR3 is TGTGCCAGTAGTATCCCCAGGACAGGGGTGGACTCCTACAATGAGCAGTTCTTC. The chain couples TRBV19 to TRBJ2-1, with TRBD1 identical over 9 bases. The V segment lost 3 bases and the J segment 0 bases; nucleotides outside the gene matches: 9. CDR3 size: 18 residues. The germline V gene encodes CDR1 LNHDA and CDR2 SQIVND (reference sequence).

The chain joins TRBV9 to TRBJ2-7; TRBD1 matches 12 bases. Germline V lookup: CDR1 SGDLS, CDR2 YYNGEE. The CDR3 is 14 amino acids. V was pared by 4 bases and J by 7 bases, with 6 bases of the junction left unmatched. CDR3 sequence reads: CASSPGQGAKEQYF. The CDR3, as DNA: TGTGCCAGCAGCCCGGGACAGGGGGCGAAAGAGCAGTACTTC. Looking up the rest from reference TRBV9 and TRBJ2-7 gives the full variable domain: DSGVTQTPKHLITATGQRVTLRCSPRSGDLSVYWYQQSLDQGLQFLIQYYNGEERAKGNILERFSAQQFPDLHSELNLSSLELGDSALYFCASSPGQGAKEQYFGPGTRLTVT.

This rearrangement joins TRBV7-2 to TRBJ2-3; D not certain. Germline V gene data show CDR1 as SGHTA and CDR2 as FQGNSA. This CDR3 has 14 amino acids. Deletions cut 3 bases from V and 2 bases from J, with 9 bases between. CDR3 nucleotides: TGTGCCAGCAGCTTCAACCGAAACACAGATACGCAGTATTTT. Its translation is CASSFNRNTDTQYF.

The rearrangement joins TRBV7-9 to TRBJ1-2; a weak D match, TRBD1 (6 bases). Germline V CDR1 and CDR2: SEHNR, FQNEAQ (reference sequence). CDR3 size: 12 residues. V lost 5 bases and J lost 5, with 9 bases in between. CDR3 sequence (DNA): TGTGCCAGCAGCCTGGACAGATATGGCTACACCTTC. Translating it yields CASSLDRYGYTF.

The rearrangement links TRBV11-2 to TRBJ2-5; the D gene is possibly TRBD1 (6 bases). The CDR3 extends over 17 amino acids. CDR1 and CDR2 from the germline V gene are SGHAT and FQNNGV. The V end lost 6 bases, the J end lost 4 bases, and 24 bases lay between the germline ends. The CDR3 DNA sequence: TGTGCCAGCAGATTCAAGCCCCTGCAGGGGAGTGGAGAGACCCAGTACTTC. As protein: CASRFKPLQGSGETQYF. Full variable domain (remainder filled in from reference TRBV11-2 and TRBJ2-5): EAGVAQSPRYKIIEKRQSVAFWCNPISGHATLYWYQQILGQGPKLLIQFQNNGVVDDSQLPKDRFSAERLKGVDSTLKIQPAKLEDSAVYLCASRFKPLQGSGETQYFGPGTRLLVL.

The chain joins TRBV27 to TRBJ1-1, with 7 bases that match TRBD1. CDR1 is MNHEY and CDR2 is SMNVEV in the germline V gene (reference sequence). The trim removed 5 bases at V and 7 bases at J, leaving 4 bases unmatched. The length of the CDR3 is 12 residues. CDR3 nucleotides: TGTGCCAGCAGTAGTAACAGGGGTGAAGCTTTCTTT. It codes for CASSSNRGEAFF.

Here the CDR3 reads CASSSWSQGGETQYF. The CDR3 DNA sequence: TGTGCCAGCAGCTCCTGGAGCCAGGGTGGAGAGACCCAGTACTTC. The chain recombines TRBV7-2 with TRBJ2-5; maybe TRBD1 (5 bases). Trimming stripped 4 bases from V and 4 bases from J, with 16 bases between. Germline V gene data show CDR1 as SGHTA and CDR2 as FQGNSA. This CDR3 comprises 15 residues.

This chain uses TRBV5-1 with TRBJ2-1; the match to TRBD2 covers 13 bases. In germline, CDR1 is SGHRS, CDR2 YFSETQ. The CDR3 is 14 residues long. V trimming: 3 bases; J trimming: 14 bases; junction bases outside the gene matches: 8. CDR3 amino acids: CASSSGLAGLVEFF. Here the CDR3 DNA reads TGCGCCAGCAGCTCGGGACTAGCGGGATTAGTGGAGTTCTTC.

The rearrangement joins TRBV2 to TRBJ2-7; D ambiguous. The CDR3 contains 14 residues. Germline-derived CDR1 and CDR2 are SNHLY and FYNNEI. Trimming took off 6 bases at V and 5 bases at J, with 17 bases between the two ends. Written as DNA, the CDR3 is TGTGCCAGCAGGACCCCGGTAATTAAAAACGAGCAGTACTTC. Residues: CASRTPVIKNEQYF.

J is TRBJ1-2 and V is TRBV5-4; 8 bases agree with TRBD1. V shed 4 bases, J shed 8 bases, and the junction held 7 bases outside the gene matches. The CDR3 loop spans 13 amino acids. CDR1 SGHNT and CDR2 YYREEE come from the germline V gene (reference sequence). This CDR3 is CASSTGGSWGYTF. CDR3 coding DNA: TGTGCCAGCAGCACAGGGGGATCTTGGGGCTACACCTTC.

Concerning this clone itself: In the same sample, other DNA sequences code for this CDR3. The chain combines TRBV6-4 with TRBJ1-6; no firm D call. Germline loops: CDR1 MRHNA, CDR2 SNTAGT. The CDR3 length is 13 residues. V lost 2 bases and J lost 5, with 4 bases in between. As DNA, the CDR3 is TGTGCCAGCAGTGACCGAGATAATTCACCCCTCCACTTT. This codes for CASSDRDNSPLHF.

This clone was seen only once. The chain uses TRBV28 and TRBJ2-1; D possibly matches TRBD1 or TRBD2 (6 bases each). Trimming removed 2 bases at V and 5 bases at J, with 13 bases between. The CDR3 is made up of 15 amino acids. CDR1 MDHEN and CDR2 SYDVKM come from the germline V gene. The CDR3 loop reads CASSLTGGRDNEQFF. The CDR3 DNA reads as TGTGCCAGCAGTTTAACTGGGGGGCGTGACAATGAGCAGTTCTTC.

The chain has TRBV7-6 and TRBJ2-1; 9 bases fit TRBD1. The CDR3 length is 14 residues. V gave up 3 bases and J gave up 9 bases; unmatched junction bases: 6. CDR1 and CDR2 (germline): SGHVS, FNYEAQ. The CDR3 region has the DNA TGTGCCAGCAGCTTTGGGGACAGGGTTGTTGAGCAGTTCTTC. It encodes CASSFGDRVVEQFF.